This TCR beta chain was retrieved from a study of blood T cells in healthy people across ages. Per the germline V gene, CDR1 is MNHEY and CDR2 is SMNVEV (reference sequence). V was trimmed by 8 bases and J by 7 bases, leaving 9 bases between them. The CDR3 totals 12 residues. Every donor gave ten milliliters of peripheral blood. The authors ran a second PCR of about 7 to 11 cycles using a sample-barcoded 5' primer and a J-beta primer mix. TCRdb analysed the 5' RACE reads with MiXCR anew, one entry per CDR3 protein. The sample records 750,000 to 850,000 distinct CDR3 sequences, 20% to 30% being singletons. The same sample was also studied in work on T cells of mothers and their children. Turning to that study: Whether related or unrelated, pairs show similar shaping of TCR recombination output by thymic selection. At a sensitivity of approximately 100 clones per million clonotypes, no persistent microchimeric T cell clones appeared.

The source is a boy aged 5-17 years in good health. The chain is built from TRBV27 and TRBJ1-6; tentatively, D is TRBD1 (5 bases). Specimen: blood. CDR3 residues: CASRRENSPLHF. The CDR3 nucleotides are TGTGCCAGCCGCAGGGAGAATTCACCCCTCCACTTT.